These T cell receptor beta chains were read from a single sample in a study of T-cell reconstitution after alpha-beta-depleted transplantation in children. TCRdb analysed the PCR reads with MiXCR anew, one entry per CDR3 protein. The sample includes approximately 400,000 distinct CDR3 sequences, 9.5% to 13% of them seen just once. The specimen comprised PBMCs from the stem cell graft donor, sampled from the stem cell graft. The receptors shown here come from a human donor who donated a stem cell graft to a child with acute myeloid leukemia. Each CDR3 is given with its conserved first and last residue. The order of the fields is V gene, clone size, J gene, D gene, CDR3 DNA, CDR3 protein. The D gene is left open where the match is weak. Only part of the rows carry a size: once, few, many, or a class if the clone is expanded.

v_call: TRBV9; clone_size: many; j_call: TRBJ2-5; d_call: TRBD2; cdr3_nt: TGTGCCAGCAGCTTCTCAGCGGGGAAAGAGACCCAGTACTTC; cdr3_aa: CASSFSAGKETQYF
v_call: TRBV20-1; clone_size: NA; j_call: TRBJ1-3; d_call: TRBD1; cdr3_nt: TGCAGTGCTAGAGAACGACCCGGGACAGTCTCTGGAAACACCATATATTTT; cdr3_aa: CSARERPGTVSGNTIYF
v_call: TRBV25-1; clone_size: few; j_call: TRBJ1-4; d_call: NA; cdr3_nt: TGTGCCAGCAGTGAGCTCTCCGGGAAACTGTTTTTT; cdr3_aa: CASSELSGKLFF
v_call: TRBV3-1; clone_size: NA; j_call: TRBJ2-5; d_call: NA; cdr3_nt: TGTGCCAGCAGCCAATCTCTATGGGCTAGTTCTGAGACCCACTACTTC; cdr3_aa: CASSQSLWASSETHYF
v_call: TRBV6-4; clone_size: once; j_call: TRBJ2-1; d_call: TRBD2; cdr3_nt: TGTGCCAGCAGTGGGGGACTAGCGGCCAATGAGCAGTTCTTC; cdr3_aa: CASSGGLAANEQFF
v_call: TRBV5-1; clone_size: few; j_call: TRBJ2-7; d_call: NA; cdr3_nt: TGCGCCAGCAGCTCCGTAGCCTACGAGCAGTACTTC; cdr3_aa: CASSSVAYEQYF
v_call: TRBV29-1; clone_size: NA; j_call: TRBJ2-3; d_call: TRBD2; cdr3_nt: TGCAGCGCTAGACTAGCGGGGGGAGGTACGCAGTATTTT; cdr3_aa: CSARLAGGGTQYF
v_call: TRBV20-1; clone_size: many; j_call: TRBJ2-1; d_call: TRBD2; cdr3_nt: TGCAGTGCTAGAGACCTAGCGGGAGCTAGCAATGAGCAGTTCTTC; cdr3_aa: CSARDLAGASNEQFF
v_call: TRBV6-1; clone_size: few; j_call: TRBJ2-5; d_call: TRBD1; cdr3_nt: TGTGCCAGCAGTCGATCGGGACAGGGGGTTGAGACCCAGTACTTC; cdr3_aa: CASSRSGQGVETQYF
v_call: TRBV30; clone_size: NA; j_call: TRBJ2-2; d_call: TRBD2; cdr3_nt: TGTGCCTCTAGCGGGGGGGCCATGAACACCGGGGAGCTGTTTTTT; cdr3_aa: CASSGGAMNTGELFF
v_call: TRBV7-2; clone_size: NA; j_call: TRBJ1-2; d_call: NA; cdr3_nt: TGTGCCAGCAGCTTAGCTCCGGGTGGCTACACCTTC; cdr3_aa: CASSLAPGGYTF
v_call: TRBV3-1; clone_size: NA; j_call: TRBJ2-5; d_call: NA; cdr3_nt: TGTGCCACCTCCCCCCGTCTTGGGGGCCCTGGGAGCCAGTACTTC; cdr3_aa: CATSPRLGGPGSQYF
v_call: TRBV12-3/TRBV12-4; clone_size: many; j_call: TRBJ1-1; d_call: NA; cdr3_nt: TGTGCCAGCAGTCATTGGACAGACACTGAAGCTTTCTTT; cdr3_aa: CASSHWTDTEAFF
v_call: TRBV7-2; clone_size: NA; j_call: TRBJ2-3; d_call: TRBD2; cdr3_nt: TGTGCCAGCAGCCAGCGGGGGGCCAGGTGGGGCACAGATACGCAGTATTTT; cdr3_aa: CASSQRGARWGTDTQYF
v_call: TRBV6-5; clone_size: few; j_call: TRBJ1-6; d_call: NA; cdr3_nt: TGTGCCAGCAGTTACTCTAAATGGACTTTTTATAATTCACCCCTCCACTTT; cdr3_aa: CASSYSKWTFYNSPLHF
v_call: TRBV11-2; clone_size: NA; j_call: TRBJ2-2; d_call: TRBD1; cdr3_nt: TGTGCCAGCAGCTTAGACAGGGGGCATGGCGGGGAGCTGTTTTTT; cdr3_aa: CASSLDRGHGGELFF
v_call: TRBV20-1; clone_size: NA; j_call: TRBJ1-1; d_call: NA; cdr3_nt: TGCAGTGCTAGATCACCAGGGGCCGGATTTGGGAACACTGAAGCTTTCTTT; cdr3_aa: CSARSPGAGFGNTEAFF
v_call: TRBV28; clone_size: NA; j_call: TRBJ1-1; d_call: NA; cdr3_nt: TGTGCCAGCAGTTTAGGGATGGCAGCCCTAAACACTGAAGCTTTCTTT; cdr3_aa: CASSLGMAALNTEAFF
v_call: TRBV29-1; clone_size: few; j_call: TRBJ1-2; d_call: NA; cdr3_nt: TGCAGCGTTGAATCCGGGGCCGGCTATGGCTACACCTTC; cdr3_aa: CSVESGAGYGYTF
v_call: TRBV10-3; clone_size: few; j_call: TRBJ2-1; d_call: NA; cdr3_nt: TGTGCCATCAGTGAAGAGGGCAATGAGCAGTTCTTC; cdr3_aa: CAISEEGNEQFF
v_call: TRBV14; clone_size: few; j_call: TRBJ1-4; d_call: NA; cdr3_nt: TGTGCCAGCAGTCTTAGGCTCAATGAAAAACTGTTTTTT; cdr3_aa: CASSLRLNEKLFF
v_call: TRBV6-2/TRBV6-3; clone_size: many; j_call: TRBJ2-7; d_call: NA; cdr3_nt: TGTGCCAGCAGCTATTCGGCCTACGAGCAGTACTTC; cdr3_aa: CASSYSAYEQYF
v_call: TRBV27; clone_size: NA; j_call: TRBJ2-3; d_call: NA; cdr3_nt: TGTGCCAGCAGTTTATTGGGGTACGGGGATACGCAGTATTTT; cdr3_aa: CASSLLGYGDTQYF
v_call: TRBV13; clone_size: few; j_call: TRBJ2-1; d_call: TRBD2; cdr3_nt: TGTGCCAGCAGCTTATGGTCCGCGGGGGGGGCACGAGAGCAGTTCTTC; cdr3_aa: CASSLWSAGGAREQFF
v_call: TRBV30; clone_size: few; j_call: TRBJ2-2; d_call: NA; cdr3_nt: TGTGCCTGGAGTGGGGAACTGGGCGGGGAGCTGTTTTTT; cdr3_aa: CAWSGELGGELFF
v_call: TRBV5-6; clone_size: many; j_call: TRBJ2-7; d_call: NA; cdr3_nt: TGTGCCAGCAGCTTTCCGGACACCTACGAGCAGTACTTC; cdr3_aa: CASSFPDTYEQYF
v_call: TRBV5-1; clone_size: NA; j_call: TRBJ2-1; d_call: NA; cdr3_nt: TGCGCCAGCAGCTTGGGGGCCCGCAGAAAGAGCTCCTACAATGAGCAGTTCTTC; cdr3_aa: CASSLGARRKSSYNEQFF
v_call: TRBV5-1; clone_size: NA; j_call: TRBJ2-3; d_call: TRBD1; cdr3_nt: TGCGCCAGCCGGATAGGGGGCAGTGATACGCAGTATTTT; cdr3_aa: CASRIGGSDTQYF
v_call: TRBV27; clone_size: NA; j_call: TRBJ1-1; d_call: TRBD1; cdr3_nt: TGTGCCAGCAGTTTCCGGACAGGGGGCAAAGCTTTCTTT; cdr3_aa: CASSFRTGGKAFF
v_call: TRBV12-3/TRBV12-4; clone_size: few; j_call: TRBJ2-1; d_call: NA; cdr3_nt: TGTGCCAGCAGTTTTGGCAGGGACTACAATGAGCAGTTCTTC; cdr3_aa: CASSFGRDYNEQFF
v_call: TRBV7-2; clone_size: many; j_call: TRBJ2-1; d_call: NA; cdr3_nt: TGTGCCAGCAGCTCGATAGTACATGAGCAGTTCTTC; cdr3_aa: CASSSIVHEQFF
v_call: TRBV20-1; clone_size: many; j_call: TRBJ1-4; d_call: NA; cdr3_nt: TGCAGTGCGTGGACTGGTTCAACTAATGAAAAACTGTTTTTT; cdr3_aa: CSAWTGSTNEKLFF
v_call: TRBV6-1; clone_size: NA; j_call: TRBJ2-5; d_call: TRBD1; cdr3_nt: TGTGCCAGCAGTACCCTGGACAGGGGAGTTCAAGAGACCCAGTACTTC; cdr3_aa: CASSTLDRGVQETQYF
v_call: TRBV29-1; clone_size: few; j_call: TRBJ1-1; d_call: NA; cdr3_nt: TGCAGCGTTCCTGGACTGGAAGCTTTCTTT; cdr3_aa: CSVPGLEAFF
v_call: TRBV3-1; clone_size: NA; j_call: TRBJ2-5; d_call: NA; cdr3_nt: TGTGCCAGCAGCCAAGAGGGTACAGACTACTTC; cdr3_aa: CASSQEGTDYF
v_call: TRBV20-1; clone_size: many; j_call: TRBJ2-1; d_call: NA; cdr3_nt: TGCAGTGCAAGAAGACTGGCGAACAGGGATGAGCAGTTCTTC; cdr3_aa: CSARRLANRDEQFF
v_call: TRBV10-3; clone_size: NA; j_call: TRBJ1-2; d_call: NA; cdr3_nt: TGTGCCACCGTAGACAGTGGTCCCTATGGCTACACCTTC; cdr3_aa: CATVDSGPYGYTF
v_call: TRBV15; clone_size: NA; j_call: TRBJ2-1; d_call: NA; cdr3_nt: TGTGCCACCAGCAGAGATCGTGTGGGGTCACTTGAGCAGTTCTTC; cdr3_aa: CATSRDRVGSLEQFF
v_call: TRBV2; clone_size: few; j_call: TRBJ2-7; d_call: TRBD2; cdr3_nt: TGTGCCAGCAGTGATATTGGGACTAGCGGGGGCTCCTACGAGCAGTACTTC; cdr3_aa: CASSDIGTSGGSYEQYF
v_call: TRBV27; clone_size: NA; j_call: TRBJ1-1; d_call: TRBD1; cdr3_nt: TGTGCCAGCAGTGAACCGGGACAGGGGGCTGTTGAAGCTTTCTTT; cdr3_aa: CASSEPGQGAVEAFF
v_call: TRBV29-1; clone_size: few; j_call: TRBJ2-5; d_call: TRBD1; cdr3_nt: TGCAGCGTGGGACAGGGAAGGGAGACCCAGTACTTC; cdr3_aa: CSVGQGRETQYF
v_call: TRBV7-8; clone_size: few; j_call: TRBJ2-3; d_call: TRBD1; cdr3_nt: TGTGCCAGCAGCTTAGGACAGGGACGCACAGATACGCAGTATTTT; cdr3_aa: CASSLGQGRTDTQYF
v_call: TRBV10-3; clone_size: few; j_call: TRBJ1-4; d_call: TRBD1; cdr3_nt: TGTGCCATCAGAGCGGACAGGGGCGAAAAACTGTTTTTT; cdr3_aa: CAIRADRGEKLFF
v_call: TRBV30; clone_size: many; j_call: TRBJ1-6; d_call: NA; cdr3_nt: TGTGCCTGGAGTGTCGACAGTAATAATTCACCCCTCCACTTT; cdr3_aa: CAWSVDSNNSPLHF
v_call: TRBV19; clone_size: few; j_call: TRBJ2-1; d_call: NA; cdr3_nt: TGTGCCAGTAGTATCGCAGGGATCTCCTACAATGAGCAGTTCTTC; cdr3_aa: CASSIAGISYNEQFF